A single sample gave rise to the 15 T cell receptor beta chains below, sequenced in a study of shared clonotypes between healthy human individuals. Measured with immunoSEQ multiplex PCR; TCRdb has only the in-frame clones, and not every one. The table records about 600,000 clones, about 95% of them present only once. Positively selected for CCR7, the CD45RO-negative cells used as naive CD8 cells excluded terminally differentiated effector memory CD45RA+ cells. Sequenced: naive CD8+ T cells sorted from blood. The receptor source for this set is a woman in her twenties or thirties in good health.

This clone came up a few times. The chain carries TRBV6-6 and TRBJ1-2; unclear D gene. Germline V lookup: CDR1 MNHNY, CDR2 SVGAGI (reference sequence). The CDR3 consists of 13 residues. Trimming left V 3 bases short and J 7 bases short, with 12 bases between. The CDR3 region is CASSYGSNLGYTF. In nucleotides, the CDR3 is TGTGCCAGCAGTTATGGCAGCAACCTTGGCTACACCTTC.

The chain has TRBV28 and TRBJ2-7; perhaps TRBD1 as D (5 bases). The CDR3 sequence is 14 residues long. Trimming pared 1 base from V and 2 bases from J, leaving 9 bases between. The germline V gene encodes CDR1 MDHEN and CDR2 SYDVKM. The CDR3 reads CASSLSDTAYEQYF. Written as DNA, the CDR3 is TGTGCCAGCAGTTTATCGGACACAGCCTACGAGCAGTACTTC.

The rearrangement joins TRBV28 to TRBJ2-5, with 8 bases lining up with TRBD1. The J call may be mistaken, given a closer DNA end match to TRBJ2-7. The germline gives CDR1 MDHEN, CDR2 SYDVKM. The CDR3 length is 14 residues. CDR3 DNA: TGTGCCAGCAGTCCCGGACAGGGTCTGGGCGAGCAGTACTTC. Translated: CASSPGQGLGEQYF.

The rearrangement uses TRBV4-1 and TRBJ2-5; perhaps TRBD2 as D (6 bases). Trimming took 2 bases from V and 4 from J, leaving 14 bases between them. Germline V gene data show CDR1 as MGHRA and CDR2 as YSYEKL. This CDR3 has 15 residues. The CDR3 bases are TGCGCCAGCAGCCAACCGGGACTGGGGTTAGAGACCCAGTACTTC. As protein: CASSQPGLGLETQYF.

The chain employs TRBV6-5 and TRBJ2-5; TRBD2 matches at 9 bases. The J call may be mistaken, given a closer DNA end match to TRBJ2-7. Germline V gene sequence: CDR1 MNHEY, CDR2 SVGAGI. The CDR3 is 15 residues long. The CDR3 region has the DNA TGTGCCAGCAGTCCCCTAGCGGGGACCTCCTACGAGCAGTACTTC. This gives the protein CASSPLAGTSYEQYF.

This rearrangement joins TRBV7-2 to TRBJ2-3; TRBD2 is a possible D gene (5 bases). The V gene's germline CDR1 is SGHTA and CDR2 FQGNSA. V lost 1 base to trimming and J lost 0 bases, with 11 bases between them. The CDR3 contains 16 residues. CDR3 amino acids: CASSLGVSASTDTQYF. The CDR3, as DNA: TGTGCCAGCAGCTTAGGGGTTAGCGCCAGCACAGATACGCAGTATTTT.

This clone appeared a single time. The chain joins TRBV29-1 to TRBJ1-1; D is unresolved. Germline V gene sequence: CDR1 SQVTM, CDR2 ANQGSEA. V was clipped by 1 base and J by 6 bases, with 9 bases between them. This CDR3 is 12 amino acids long. This CDR3 is CSVEVDSAEAFF. CDR3 DNA: TGCAGCGTTGAAGTAGACTCCGCTGAAGCTTTCTTT.

This clone was seen once. V usage is TRBV4-1 and J usage is TRBJ2-5; 7 bases align to TRBD2. Germline CDR1 MGHRA, CDR2 YSYEKL. Trimming cost V 0 bases and J 3 bases; bases outside gene matches: 10. This CDR3 is 17 amino acids long. The CDR3 region is CASSQDSLWLAEETQYF. CDR3 DNA sequence: TGCGCCAGCAGCCAAGATTCTCTCTGGCTAGCGGAAGAGACCCAGTACTTC.

The rearrangement uses TRBV28 and TRBJ2-7; D possibly matches TRBD1 or TRBD2 (5 bases each). Germline CDR1 MDHEN, CDR2 SYDVKM. The V and J ends lost 7 bases and 2 bases respectively, with 18 bases between them. There are 15 residues in the CDR3. CDR3 sequence: CASTLTGTATYEQYF. DNA of the CDR3: TGTGCCAGCACCTTAACCGGGACGGCCACCTACGAGCAGTACTTC.

The chain links TRBV9 to TRBJ2-7; 14 bases line up with TRBD2. The length of the CDR3 is 15 residues. CDR1 and CDR2 from the germline V gene are SGDLS and YYNGEE. The V and J ends lost 6 bases and 3 bases, in that order; junction bases with no gene match: 5. DNA for the CDR3: TGTGCCAGCACCAAAGGGACTAGCGGGAGCTACGAGCAGTACTTC. Translating it yields CASTKGTSGSYEQYF.

V gene TRBV9 combines with J gene TRBJ1-1; no firm D call. Trimming took 0 bases from V and 0 from J, leaving 6 bases between them. Germline CDR1 reads SGDLS; CDR2 reads YYNGEE. This CDR3 spans 14 amino acids. CDR3 coding DNA: TGTGCCAGCAGCGTAGATCCTCTGAACACTGAAGCTTTCTTT. Residues: CASSVDPLNTEAFF. The full variable domain, rest sourced from reference TRBV9 and TRBJ1-1, is DSGVTQTPKHLITATGQRVTLRCSPRSGDLSVYWYQQSLDQGLQFLIQYYNGEERAKGNILERFSAQQFPDLHSELNLSSLELGDSALYFCASSVDPLNTEAFFGQGTRLTVV.

J is TRBJ2-5 and V is TRBV9; TRBD2 is a possible D gene (6 bases). The germline V gene encodes CDR1 SGDLS and CDR2 YYNGEE. The CDR3 covers 15 residues. Trimming stripped 2 bases from V and 0 bases from J, with 11 bases between. The DNA for the CDR3 is TGTGCCAGCAGCGTGGGGGAGGCCTACCAAGAGACCCAGTACTTC. Translated: CASSVGEAYQETQYF.

This chain joins TRBV29-1 and TRBJ2-7, with a weak D call TRBD1 (5 bases). The CDR3 consists of 13 residues. Trimming removed 4 bases from V and 2 bases from J, with 12 bases in between. CDR1 and CDR2 from the germline V gene are SQVTM and ANQGSEA. The CDR3 coding sequence is TGCAGCGTTGTCCCGGACACTACCTACGAGCAGTACTTC. Encoded protein: CSVVPDTTYEQYF.

This clone was detected only once. The V and J genes are TRBV19 and TRBJ1-5, with 7 bases aligning to TRBD1. The CDR3 is 15 amino acids. V trimming: 5 bases; J trimming: 4 bases; junction bases outside the gene matches: 8. The germline V gene encodes CDR1 LNHDA and CDR2 SQIVND (reference sequence). CDR3 region: CASSPQGVSNQPQHF. The CDR3 coding sequence is TGTGCCAGTAGTCCGCAGGGGGTCAGTAATCAGCCCCAGCATTTT.

This chain links TRBV27 with TRBJ2-4, with D possibly TRBD1 on 5 matching bases. Germline CDR1 is MNHEY and CDR2 is SMNVEV (reference sequence). The CDR3 consists of 11 residues. V was cut by 6 bases and J by 9 bases, with 9 bases left in between. The CDR3 DNA follows: TGTGCCAGCAGCCAGGGTGGCATTCAGTACTTC. This translates into CASSQGGIQYF.